Shown below are 5 T cell receptor beta chains from a single sample sequenced in a study of cytomegalovirus exposure and HLA in healthy donors. PCR was performed using 60 Vbeta and 13 Jbeta primers. Assay: immunoSEQ multiplex PCR; the TCRdb copy retains only in-frame clones and omits some. The data hold 100,000 or so clones, with over 60% observed a single time. Sequencing used PBMCs. The origin of the receptors is a female donor in good health and CMV-seropositive.

The chain joins TRBV29-1 to TRBJ1-1; TRBD1 matches at 8 bases. The V gene's germline CDR1 is SQVTM and CDR2 ANQGSEA. The CDR3 is made up of 14 amino acids. V lost 6 bases and J lost 5; bases outside the gene matches: 11. CDR3 bases: TGCAGCGTGGATCCTTTCCGGGACAGGACTGAAGCTTTCTTT. This encodes CSVDPFRDRTEAFF.

The chain is built from TRBV7-8 and TRBJ2-6; weak D call: TRBD2 (5 bases). Germline V gene lookup returns CDR1 SGHVS and CDR2 FQNEAQ. V was cut by 3 bases and J by 0 bases, with 21 bases left in between. CDR3 length equals 20 residues. CDR3 bases: TGTGCCAGCAGCTTCAAACCGAAGCGTGAGGGATACTCTGGGGCCAACGTCCTGACTTTC. This codes for CASSFKPKREGYSGANVLTF.

The chain recombines TRBV28 with TRBJ1-5; 8 bases line up with TRBD1. Germline V gene data show CDR1 as MDHEN and CDR2 as SYDVKM. V lost 3 bases to trimming and J lost 3 bases; unmatched junction nucleotides: 4. The CDR3 spans 15 residues. CDR3 bases: TGTGCCAGCAGTTTTGACAGGGGAAACAATCAGCCCCAGCATTTT. Amino acids: CASSFDRGNNQPQHF.

The gene calls are TRBV7-9 and TRBJ2-3; a weak D match, TRBD1 (5 bases). Trimming shortened V by 5 bases and J by 0 bases, and 12 bases separated the two germline ends. Per germline, CDR1 SEHNR and CDR2 FQNEAQ (reference sequence). The CDR3 has 15 residues. The CDR3 loop reads CASSPKGPSTDTQYF. The CDR3 coding sequence is TGTGCCAGCAGCCCCAAGGGGCCGAGCACAGATACGCAGTATTTT.

This chain uses TRBV6-5 with TRBJ1-2; 7 nucleotides align to TRBD1. V lost 0 bases, J lost 7 bases, and 5 bases stayed unmatched. CDR1 and CDR2 from the germline V gene are MNHEY and SVGAGI. This CDR3 has 14 amino acids. CDR3: CASSYSGQAAGYTF. CDR3 DNA: TGTGCCAGCAGTTACTCCGGACAGGCTGCTGGCTACACCTTC.